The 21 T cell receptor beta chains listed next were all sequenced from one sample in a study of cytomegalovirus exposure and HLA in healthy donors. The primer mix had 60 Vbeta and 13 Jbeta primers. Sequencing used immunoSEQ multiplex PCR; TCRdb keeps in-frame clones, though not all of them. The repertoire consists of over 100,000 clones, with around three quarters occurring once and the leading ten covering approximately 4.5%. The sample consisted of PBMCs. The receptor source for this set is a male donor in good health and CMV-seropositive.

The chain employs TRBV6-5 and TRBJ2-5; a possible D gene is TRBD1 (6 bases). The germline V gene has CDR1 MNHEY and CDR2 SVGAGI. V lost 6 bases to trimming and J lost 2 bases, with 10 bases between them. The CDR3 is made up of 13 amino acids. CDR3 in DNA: TGTGCCAGCAGCCAGGGGTCTCAAGAGACCCAGTACTTC. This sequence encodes CASSQGSQETQYF.

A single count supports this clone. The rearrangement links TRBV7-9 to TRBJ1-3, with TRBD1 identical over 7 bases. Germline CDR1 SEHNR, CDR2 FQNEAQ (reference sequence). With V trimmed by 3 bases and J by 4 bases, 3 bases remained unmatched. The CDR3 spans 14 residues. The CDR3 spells CASSFVGGGNTIYF. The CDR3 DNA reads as TGTGCCAGCAGCTTCGTAGGGGGCGGAAACACCATATATTTT.

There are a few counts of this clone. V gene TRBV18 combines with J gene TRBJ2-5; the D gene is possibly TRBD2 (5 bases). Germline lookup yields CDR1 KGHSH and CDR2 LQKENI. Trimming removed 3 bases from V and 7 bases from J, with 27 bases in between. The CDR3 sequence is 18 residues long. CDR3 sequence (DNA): TGTGCCAGCTCACCCGGGGATCTCTTAGCGAGGCAAAGTGGGACCCAGTACTTC. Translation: CASSPGDLLARQSGTQYF.

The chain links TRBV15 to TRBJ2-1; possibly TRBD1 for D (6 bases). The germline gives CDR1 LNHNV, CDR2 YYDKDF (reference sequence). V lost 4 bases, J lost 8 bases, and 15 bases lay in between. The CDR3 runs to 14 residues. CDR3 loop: CATSTLAKGDEQFF. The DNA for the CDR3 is TGTGCCACCAGCACCCTTGCTAAGGGGGATGAGCAGTTCTTC.

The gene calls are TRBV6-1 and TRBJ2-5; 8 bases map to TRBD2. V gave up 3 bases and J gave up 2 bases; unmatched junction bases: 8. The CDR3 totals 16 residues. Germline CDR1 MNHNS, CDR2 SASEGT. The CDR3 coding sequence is TGTGCCAGCAGTGACGGCGCGGGGGGACATCAAGAGACCCAGTACTTC. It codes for CASSDGAGGHQETQYF.

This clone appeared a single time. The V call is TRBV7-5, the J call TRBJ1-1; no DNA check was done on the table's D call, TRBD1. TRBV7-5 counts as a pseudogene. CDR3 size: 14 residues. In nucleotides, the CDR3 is TGTGCCAGAAGCATAGGACAGGGTCCCACTGAAGCTTTCTTT. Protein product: CARSIGQGPTEAFF.

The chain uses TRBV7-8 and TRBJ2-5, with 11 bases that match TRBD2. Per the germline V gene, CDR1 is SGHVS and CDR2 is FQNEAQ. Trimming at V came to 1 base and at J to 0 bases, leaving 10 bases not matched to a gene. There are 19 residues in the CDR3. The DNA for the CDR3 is TGTGCCAGCAGCTTAGTGGCGGGCCTAGCGGGAGGTTACCAAGAGACCCAGTACTTC. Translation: CASSLVAGLAGGYQETQYF.

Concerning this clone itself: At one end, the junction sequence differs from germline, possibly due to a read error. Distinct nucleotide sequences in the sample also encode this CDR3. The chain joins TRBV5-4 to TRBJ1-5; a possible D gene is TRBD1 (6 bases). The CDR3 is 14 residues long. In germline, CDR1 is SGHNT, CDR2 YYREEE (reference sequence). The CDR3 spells CASSSGVGNQPQHF. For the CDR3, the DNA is TGTGCCAGCAGCTCAGGGGTCGGCAATCAACCCCAGCATTTT.

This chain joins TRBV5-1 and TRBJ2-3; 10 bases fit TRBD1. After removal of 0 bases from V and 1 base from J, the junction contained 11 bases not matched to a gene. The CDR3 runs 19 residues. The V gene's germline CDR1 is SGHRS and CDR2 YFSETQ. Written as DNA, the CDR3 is TGCGCCAGCAGCTTGGCCCCGACAGGGGGCGCGGGGGGCACAGATACGCAGTATTTT. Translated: CASSLAPTGGAGGTDTQYF.

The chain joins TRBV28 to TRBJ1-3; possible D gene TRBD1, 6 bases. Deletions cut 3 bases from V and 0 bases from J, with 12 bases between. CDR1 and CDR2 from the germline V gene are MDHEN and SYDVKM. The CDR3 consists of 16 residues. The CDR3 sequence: CASSLPGVGSGNTIYF. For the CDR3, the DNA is TGTGCCAGCAGTTTGCCAGGGGTGGGCTCTGGAAACACCATATATTTT. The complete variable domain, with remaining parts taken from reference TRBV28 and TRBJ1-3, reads DVKVTQSSRYLVKRTGEKVFLECVQDMDHENMFWYRQDPGLGLRLIYFSYDVKMKEKGDIPEGYSVSREKKERFSLILESASTNQTSMYLCASSLPGVGSGNTIYFGEGSWLTVV.

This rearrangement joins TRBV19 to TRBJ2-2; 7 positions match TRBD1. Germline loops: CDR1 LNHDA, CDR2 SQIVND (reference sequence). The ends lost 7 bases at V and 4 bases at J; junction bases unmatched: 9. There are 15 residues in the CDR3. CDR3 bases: TGTGCCAGTACCCAGCCGACAGGGATCACCGGGGAGCTGTTTTTT. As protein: CASTQPTGITGELFF.

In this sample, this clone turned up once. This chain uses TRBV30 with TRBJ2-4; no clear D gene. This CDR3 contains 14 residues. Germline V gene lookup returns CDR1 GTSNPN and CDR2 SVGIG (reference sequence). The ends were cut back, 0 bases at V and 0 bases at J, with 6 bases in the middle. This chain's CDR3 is CAWSVSLAKNIQYF. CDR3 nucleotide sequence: TGTGCCTGGAGTGTTTCTCTAGCCAAAAACATTCAGTACTTC.

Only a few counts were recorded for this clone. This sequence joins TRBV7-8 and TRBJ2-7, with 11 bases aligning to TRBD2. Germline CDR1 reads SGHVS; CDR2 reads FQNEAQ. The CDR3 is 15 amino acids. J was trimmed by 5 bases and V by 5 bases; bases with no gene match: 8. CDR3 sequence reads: CASSPELAGAHEQYF. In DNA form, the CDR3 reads TGTGCCAGCAGCCCAGAACTAGCGGGGGCTCACGAGCAGTACTTC. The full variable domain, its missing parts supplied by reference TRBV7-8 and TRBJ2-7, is GAGVSQSPRYKVAKRGQDVALRCDPISGHVSLFWYQQALGQGPEFLTYFQNEAQLDKSGLPSDRFFAERPEGSVSTLKIQRTQQEDSAVYLCASSPELAGAHEQYFGPGTRLTVT.

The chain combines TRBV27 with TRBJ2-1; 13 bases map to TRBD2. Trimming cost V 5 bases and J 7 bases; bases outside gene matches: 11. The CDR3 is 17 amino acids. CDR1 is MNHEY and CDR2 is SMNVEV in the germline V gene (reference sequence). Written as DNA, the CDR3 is TGTGCCAGCAGTCCTACTACTACTAGCGGGGGGGGTAATGAGCAGTTCTTC. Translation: CASSPTTTSGGGNEQFF.

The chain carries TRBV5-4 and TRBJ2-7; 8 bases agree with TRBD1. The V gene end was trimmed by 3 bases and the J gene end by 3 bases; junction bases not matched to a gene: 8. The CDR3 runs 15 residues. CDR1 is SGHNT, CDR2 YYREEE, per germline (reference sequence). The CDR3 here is CASSSGQGGCYEQYF. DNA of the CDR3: TGTGCCAGCAGCTCAGGACAGGGAGGATGCTACGAGCAGTACTTC.

CDR3 sequence reads: CASTPLTGSGEQYF. CDR3 bases: TGTGCCAGCACCCCATTGACAGGTTCCGGAGAGCAGTACTTC. This sequence joins TRBV6-5 and TRBJ2-7; tentatively, D is TRBD1 (6 bases). V lost 7 bases to trimming and J lost 7 bases, with 20 bases between them. Germline loops: CDR1 MNHEY, CDR2 SVGAGI. CDR3 length: 14 amino acids.

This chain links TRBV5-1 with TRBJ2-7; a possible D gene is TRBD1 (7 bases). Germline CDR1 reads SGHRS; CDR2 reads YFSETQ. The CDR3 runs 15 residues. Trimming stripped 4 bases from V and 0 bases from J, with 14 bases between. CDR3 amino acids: CASSEGGTVSYEQYF. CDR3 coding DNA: TGCGCCAGCAGCGAAGGGGGGACAGTCTCCTACGAGCAGTACTTC.

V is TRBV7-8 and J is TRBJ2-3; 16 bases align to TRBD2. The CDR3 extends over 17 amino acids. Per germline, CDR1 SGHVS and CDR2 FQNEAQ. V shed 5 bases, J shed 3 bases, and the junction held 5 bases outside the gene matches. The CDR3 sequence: CASSKGLAGGRTDTQYF. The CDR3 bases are TGTGCCAGCAGCAAGGGACTAGCGGGAGGGAGGACAGATACGCAGTATTTT.

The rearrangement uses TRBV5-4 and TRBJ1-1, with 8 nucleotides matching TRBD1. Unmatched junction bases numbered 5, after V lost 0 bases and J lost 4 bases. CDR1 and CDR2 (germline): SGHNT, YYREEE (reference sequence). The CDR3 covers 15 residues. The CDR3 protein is CASSLDGQGVTEAFF. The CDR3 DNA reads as TGTGCCAGCAGCTTGGACGGACAGGGTGTCACTGAAGCTTTCTTT.

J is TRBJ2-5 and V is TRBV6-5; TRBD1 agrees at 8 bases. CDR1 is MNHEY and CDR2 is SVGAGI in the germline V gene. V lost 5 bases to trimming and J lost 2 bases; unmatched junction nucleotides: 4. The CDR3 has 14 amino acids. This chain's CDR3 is CASSRDRTQETQYF. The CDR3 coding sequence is TGTGCCAGCAGTCGGGACAGGACTCAAGAGACCCAGTACTTC.

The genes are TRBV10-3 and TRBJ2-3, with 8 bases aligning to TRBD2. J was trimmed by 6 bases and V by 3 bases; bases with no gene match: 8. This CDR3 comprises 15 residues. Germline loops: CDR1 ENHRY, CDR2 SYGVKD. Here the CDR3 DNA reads TGTGCCATCAGTGAATGGCGGGGGGCTGGGGATACGCAGTATTTT. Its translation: CAISEWRGAGDTQYF.